One sample yielded the 11 T cell receptor beta chains listed below, sequenced in a study of blood T cells in healthy people across ages. Next came a second PCR, run for about 6 to 12 cycles, which used a sample-barcoded 5' primer along with a J-beta primer mix. Each CDR3 protein gets one entry after TCRdb re-called the 5' RACE reads with MiXCR. The sample holds hundreds of thousands of distinct CDR3 sequences, roughly 48% seen once. The sequenced sample consisted of blood. The receptors derive from a man aged 80 or over in good health.

This clonotype was seen ten or more times. The rearrangement joins TRBV6-2 or TRBV6-3 to TRBJ2-1; the D gene could be TRBD1 or TRBD2 (6 bases each). The CDR3 spans 16 residues. The germline V gene has CDR1 MNHEY and CDR2 SVGEGT. V lost 6 bases, J lost 2 bases, and 17 bases lay in between. The CDR3 nucleotides read TGTGCCAGCAGACAAACTCGGGGGCCCCCCTACAATGAGCAGTTCTTC. This encodes CASRQTRGPPYNEQFF.

This clonotype occurred once. The V and J genes are TRBV12-5 and TRBJ1-4; 8 bases are a match to TRBD1. J was trimmed by 14 bases and V by 3 bases; bases with no gene match: 14. CDR3 length: 15 amino acids. Germline CDR1 and CDR2: LGHNT and FRNRAP. The CDR3 sequence: CASGFDRGNNEELFF. CDR3 nucleotide sequence: TGTGCTAGTGGTTTCGACAGGGGAAACAATGAAGAGCTGTTTTTT.

This rearrangement joins TRBV20-1 to TRBJ1-2; 8 bases line up with TRBD1. V trimming: 5 bases; J trimming: 4 bases; junction bases outside the gene matches: 6. Germline loops: CDR1 DFQATT, CDR2 SNEGSKA (reference sequence). The CDR3 length is 13 residues. The chain's CDR3 is CSAPGGAVYGYTF. The CDR3 bases are TGCAGTGCTCCAGGGGGCGCGGTCTATGGCTACACCTTC.

In its sample, this clonotype was seen a few times. The chain is built from TRBV7-2 and TRBJ2-5; D gene unclear. V was trimmed by 3 bases and J by 4 bases, leaving 9 bases between them. The length of the CDR3 is 13 residues. Per the germline V gene, CDR1 is SGHTA and CDR2 is FQGNSA. The CDR3 protein is CASSFTWGETQYF. In DNA, the CDR3 is TGTGCCAGCAGCTTTACCTGGGGAGAGACCCAGTACTTC. Based on the CDR3 plus reference TRBV7-2 and TRBJ2-5, the full variable domain is GAGVSQSPSNKVTEKGKDVELRCDPISGHTALYWYRQSLGQGLEFLIYFQGNSAPDKSGLPSDRFSAERTGGSVSTLTIQRTQQEDSAVYLCASSFTWGETQYFGPGTRLLVL.

This clonotype has a handful of counts. The rearrangement uses TRBV7-6 and TRBJ2-5; tentative D call: TRBD1 (6 bases). Germline V gene data show CDR1 as SGHVS and CDR2 as FNYEAQ. The CDR3 has 15 residues. Between the trimmed V and J ends, which lost 1 base and 11 bases, there was a span of 20 bases. The CDR3 nucleotides read TGTGCCAGCAGCTTAGGTGGCGGTCCGGCAGGGGAGCAGTACTTC. Translation: CASSLGGGPAGEQYF.

The chain carries TRBV12-3 or TRBV12-4 and TRBJ2-1; D remains ambiguous. This CDR3 has 11 amino acids. Trimming removed 7 bases from V and 8 bases from J, with 9 bases in between. In nucleotides, the CDR3 is TGTGCCAGCACTATAATGGATGAGCAGTTCTTC. Protein: CASTIMDEQFF.

As to this clonotype: The junction shows a germline mismatch at one end, possibly a read error. J is TRBJ2-3 and V is TRBV2, with D unclear. This CDR3 is built from 13 residues. Looked up from germline, CDR1 is SNHLY and CDR2 is FYNNEI. The CDR3 sequence is CAGRPLSTDTQYF. In DNA form, the CDR3 reads TGTGCCGGCAGGCCCCTTAGCACAGATACGCAGTATTTT.

In this sample, this clonotype turned up a few times. This CDR3 reads CASSPFDRVGEQFF. The CDR3 DNA follows: TGTGCCAGCTCACCCTTCGACAGGGTAGGTGAGCAGTTCTTC. The J gene is TRBJ2-1, the V gene TRBV18, with 7 bases lining up with TRBD1. This CDR3 has 14 residues. V gave up 3 bases and J gave up 9 bases; unmatched junction bases: 8. In germline, CDR1 is KGHSH, CDR2 LQKENI.

There are a few counts of this clonotype. This chain uses TRBV20-1 with TRBJ2-3; TRBD2 aligns across 10 bases. CDR3 length equals 14 residues. Germline V gene data show CDR1 as DFQATT and CDR2 as SNEGSKA (reference sequence). With 6 bases clipped from V and 2 bases from J, the junction kept 5 bases outside the gene matches. In nucleotides, the CDR3 is TGCAGTGCCGCCGGGACTAGCGACACAGATACGCAGTATTTT. It translates to CSAAGTSDTDTQYF.

The chain combines TRBV15 with TRBJ2-1; tentatively, D is TRBD1 (5 bases). This CDR3 region has 15 residues. V was shortened by 2 bases and J by 0 bases, with 8 bases between the two germline ends. Germline-derived CDR1 and CDR2 are LNHNV and YYDKDF (reference sequence). The CDR3 is CATSRQGGSYNEQFF. The DNA of the CDR3 is TGTGCCACCAGCAGACAGGGCGGCTCCTACAATGAGCAGTTCTTC.

This clonotype has a handful of counts. V gene TRBV6-2 or TRBV6-3 combines with J gene TRBJ2-7, with D uncertain. The V end was cut by 2 bases, the J end by 3 bases, with 8 bases between. CDR1 and CDR2 from the germline V gene are MNHEY and SVGEGT. The CDR3 length is 13 residues. CDR3 DNA: TGTGCCAGCAGTTACCCCAGGAACTACGAGCAGTACTTC. Translated: CASSYPRNYEQYF.